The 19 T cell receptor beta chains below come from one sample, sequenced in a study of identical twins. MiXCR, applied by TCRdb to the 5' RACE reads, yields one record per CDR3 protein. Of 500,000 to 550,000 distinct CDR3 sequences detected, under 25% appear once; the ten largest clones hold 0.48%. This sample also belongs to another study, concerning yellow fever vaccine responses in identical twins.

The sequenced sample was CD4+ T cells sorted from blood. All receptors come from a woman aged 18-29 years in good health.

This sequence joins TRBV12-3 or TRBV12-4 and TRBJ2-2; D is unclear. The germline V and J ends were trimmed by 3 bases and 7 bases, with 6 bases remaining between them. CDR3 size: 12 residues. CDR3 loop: CASSFHNGELFF. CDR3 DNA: TGTGCCAGCAGTTTCCATAACGGGGAGCTGTTTTTT.

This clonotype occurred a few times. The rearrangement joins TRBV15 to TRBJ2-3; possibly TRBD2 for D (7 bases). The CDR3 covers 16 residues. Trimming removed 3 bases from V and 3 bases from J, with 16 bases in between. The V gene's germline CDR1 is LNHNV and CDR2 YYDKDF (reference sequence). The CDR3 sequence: CATSSLRGARTDTQYF. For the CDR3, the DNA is TGTGCCACCAGCAGCCTACGGGGGGCGCGGACAGATACGCAGTATTTT.

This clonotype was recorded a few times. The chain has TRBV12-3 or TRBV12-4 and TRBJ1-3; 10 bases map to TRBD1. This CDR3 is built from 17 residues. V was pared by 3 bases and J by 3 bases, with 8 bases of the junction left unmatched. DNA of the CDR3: TGTGCCAGCAGTTTTTATGGACAGGGGGGTTTTGGAAACACCATATATTTT. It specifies CASSFYGQGGFGNTIYF.

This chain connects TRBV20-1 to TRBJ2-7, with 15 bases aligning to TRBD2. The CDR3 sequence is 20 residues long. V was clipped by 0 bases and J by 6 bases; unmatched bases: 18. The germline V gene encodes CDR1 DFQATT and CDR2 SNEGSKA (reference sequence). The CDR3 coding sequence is TGCAGTGCTAGAGATGCGACGGGACTAGCGGGGGGACTAGACCGGGGCGAGCAGTACGTC. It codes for CSARDATGLAGGLDRGEQYV.

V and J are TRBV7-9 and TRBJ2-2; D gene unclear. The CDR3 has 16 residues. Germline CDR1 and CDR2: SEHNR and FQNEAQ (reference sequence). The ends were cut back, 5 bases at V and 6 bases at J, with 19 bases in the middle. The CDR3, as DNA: TGTGCCAGCAGCCCTCCGGGTAACCGGGTCCCCGGGGAGCTGTTTTTT. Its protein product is CASSPPGNRVPGELFF. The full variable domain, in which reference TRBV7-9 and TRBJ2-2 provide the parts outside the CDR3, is DTGVSQNPRHKITKRGQNVTFRCDPISEHNRLYWYRQTLGQGPEFLTYFQNEAQLEKSRLLSDRFSAERPKGSFSTLEIQRTEQGDSAMYLCASSPPGNRVPGELFFGEGSRLTVL.

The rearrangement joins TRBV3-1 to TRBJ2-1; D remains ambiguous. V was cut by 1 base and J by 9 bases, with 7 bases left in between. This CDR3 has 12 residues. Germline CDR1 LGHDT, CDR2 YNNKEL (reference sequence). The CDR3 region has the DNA TGTGCCAGCAGCCAAGCAAGTGGTGAGCAGTTCTTC. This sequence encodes CASSQASGEQFF.

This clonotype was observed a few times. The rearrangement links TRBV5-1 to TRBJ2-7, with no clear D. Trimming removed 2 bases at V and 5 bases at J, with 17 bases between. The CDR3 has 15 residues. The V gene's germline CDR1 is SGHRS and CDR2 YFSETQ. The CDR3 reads CASSLAAPSRDEQYF. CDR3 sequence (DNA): TGCGCCAGCAGCTTAGCAGCTCCCAGTCGGGACGAGCAGTACTTC.

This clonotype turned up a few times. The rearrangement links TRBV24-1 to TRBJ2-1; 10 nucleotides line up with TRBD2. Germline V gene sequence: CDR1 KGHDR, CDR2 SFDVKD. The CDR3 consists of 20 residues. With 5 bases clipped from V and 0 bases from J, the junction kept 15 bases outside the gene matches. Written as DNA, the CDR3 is TGTGCCACCAGTGGGAGGGGCGGGGCTAGCGGGAGTGTCTCCTACAATGAGCAGTTCTTC. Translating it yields CATSGRGGASGSVSYNEQFF.

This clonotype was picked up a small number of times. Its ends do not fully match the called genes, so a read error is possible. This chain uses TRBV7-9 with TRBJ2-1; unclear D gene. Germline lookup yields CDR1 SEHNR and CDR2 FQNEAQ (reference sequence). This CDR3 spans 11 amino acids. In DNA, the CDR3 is TGTGCCAGCAGCTCGCACAAAGAGCAGTTCTTC. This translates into CASSSHKEQFF.

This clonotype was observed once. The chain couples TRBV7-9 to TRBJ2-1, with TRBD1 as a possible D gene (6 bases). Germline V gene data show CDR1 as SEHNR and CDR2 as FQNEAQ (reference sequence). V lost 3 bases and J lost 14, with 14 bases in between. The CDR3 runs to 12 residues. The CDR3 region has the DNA TGTGCCAGCAGCTTCGATGTCCAGGGGAAGTTCTTC. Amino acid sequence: CASSFDVQGKFF.

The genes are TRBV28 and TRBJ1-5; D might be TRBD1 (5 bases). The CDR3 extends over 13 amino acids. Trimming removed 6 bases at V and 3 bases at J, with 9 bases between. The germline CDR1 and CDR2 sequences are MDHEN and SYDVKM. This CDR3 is CASRRQPNQPQHF. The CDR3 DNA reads TGTGCCAGCAGGAGACAGCCCAATCAGCCCCAGCATTTT. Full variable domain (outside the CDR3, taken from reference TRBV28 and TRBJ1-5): DVKVTQSSRYLVKRTGEKVFLECVQDMDHENMFWYRQDPGLGLRLIYFSYDVKMKEKGDIPEGYSVSREKKERFSLILESASTNQTSMYLCASRRQPNQPQHFGDGTRLSIL.

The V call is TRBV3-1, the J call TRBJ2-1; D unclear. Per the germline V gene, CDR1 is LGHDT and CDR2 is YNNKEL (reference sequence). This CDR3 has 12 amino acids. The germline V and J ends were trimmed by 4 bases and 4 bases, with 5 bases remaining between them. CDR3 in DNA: TGTGCCAGCAGCCGCCTGTACAATGAGCAGTTCTTC. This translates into CASSRLYNEQFF.

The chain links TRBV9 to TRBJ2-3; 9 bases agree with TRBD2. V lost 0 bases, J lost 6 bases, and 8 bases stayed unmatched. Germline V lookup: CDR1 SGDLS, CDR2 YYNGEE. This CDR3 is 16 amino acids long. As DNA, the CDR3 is TGTGCCAGCAGCGTAGTGGCGGGGGGGCGGGCTGATACGCAGTATTTT. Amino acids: CASSVVAGGRADTQYF.

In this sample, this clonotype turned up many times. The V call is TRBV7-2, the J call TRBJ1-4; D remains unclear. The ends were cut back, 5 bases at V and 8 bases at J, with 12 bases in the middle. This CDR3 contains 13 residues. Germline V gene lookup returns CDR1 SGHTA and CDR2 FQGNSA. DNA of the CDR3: TGTGCCAGCAGCCGCGCGGCGGAGGAAAAACTGTTTTTT. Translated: CASSRAAEEKLFF.

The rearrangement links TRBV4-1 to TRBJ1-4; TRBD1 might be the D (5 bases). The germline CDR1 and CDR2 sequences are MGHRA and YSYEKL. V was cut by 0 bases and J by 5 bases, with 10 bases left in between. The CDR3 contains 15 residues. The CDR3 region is CASSQDRGTNEKLFF. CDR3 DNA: TGCGCCAGCAGCCAAGATCGGGGCACGAATGAAAAACTGTTTTTT.

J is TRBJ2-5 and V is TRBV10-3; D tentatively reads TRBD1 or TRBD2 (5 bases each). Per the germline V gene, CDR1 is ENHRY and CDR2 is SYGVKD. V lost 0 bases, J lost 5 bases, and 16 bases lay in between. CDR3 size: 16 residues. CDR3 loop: CAISESRVGVMETQYF. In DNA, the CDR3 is TGTGCCATCAGTGAGTCAAGAGTGGGGGTGATGGAGACCCAGTACTTC.

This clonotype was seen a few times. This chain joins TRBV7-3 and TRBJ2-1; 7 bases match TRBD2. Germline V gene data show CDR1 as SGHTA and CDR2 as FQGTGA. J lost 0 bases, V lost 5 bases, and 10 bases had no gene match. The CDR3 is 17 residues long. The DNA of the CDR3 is TGTGCCAGCAGCCCAGCTAGCGGAGGATACTCCTACAATGAGCAGTTCTTC. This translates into CASSPASGGYSYNEQFF.

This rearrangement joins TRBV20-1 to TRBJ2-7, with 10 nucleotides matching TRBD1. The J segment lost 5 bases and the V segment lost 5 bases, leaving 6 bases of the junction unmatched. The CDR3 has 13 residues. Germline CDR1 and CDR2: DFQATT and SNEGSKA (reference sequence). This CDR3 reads CSAVGTGDHEQYV. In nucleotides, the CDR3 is TGCAGTGCTGTGGGGACAGGGGACCACGAGCAGTACGTC.

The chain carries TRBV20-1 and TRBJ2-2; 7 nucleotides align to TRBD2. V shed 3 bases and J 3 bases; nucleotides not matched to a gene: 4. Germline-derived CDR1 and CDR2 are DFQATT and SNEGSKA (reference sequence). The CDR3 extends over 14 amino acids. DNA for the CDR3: TGCAGTGCTAGGGGAGGGTTGGACACCGGGGAGCTGTTTTTT. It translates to CSARGGLDTGELFF.